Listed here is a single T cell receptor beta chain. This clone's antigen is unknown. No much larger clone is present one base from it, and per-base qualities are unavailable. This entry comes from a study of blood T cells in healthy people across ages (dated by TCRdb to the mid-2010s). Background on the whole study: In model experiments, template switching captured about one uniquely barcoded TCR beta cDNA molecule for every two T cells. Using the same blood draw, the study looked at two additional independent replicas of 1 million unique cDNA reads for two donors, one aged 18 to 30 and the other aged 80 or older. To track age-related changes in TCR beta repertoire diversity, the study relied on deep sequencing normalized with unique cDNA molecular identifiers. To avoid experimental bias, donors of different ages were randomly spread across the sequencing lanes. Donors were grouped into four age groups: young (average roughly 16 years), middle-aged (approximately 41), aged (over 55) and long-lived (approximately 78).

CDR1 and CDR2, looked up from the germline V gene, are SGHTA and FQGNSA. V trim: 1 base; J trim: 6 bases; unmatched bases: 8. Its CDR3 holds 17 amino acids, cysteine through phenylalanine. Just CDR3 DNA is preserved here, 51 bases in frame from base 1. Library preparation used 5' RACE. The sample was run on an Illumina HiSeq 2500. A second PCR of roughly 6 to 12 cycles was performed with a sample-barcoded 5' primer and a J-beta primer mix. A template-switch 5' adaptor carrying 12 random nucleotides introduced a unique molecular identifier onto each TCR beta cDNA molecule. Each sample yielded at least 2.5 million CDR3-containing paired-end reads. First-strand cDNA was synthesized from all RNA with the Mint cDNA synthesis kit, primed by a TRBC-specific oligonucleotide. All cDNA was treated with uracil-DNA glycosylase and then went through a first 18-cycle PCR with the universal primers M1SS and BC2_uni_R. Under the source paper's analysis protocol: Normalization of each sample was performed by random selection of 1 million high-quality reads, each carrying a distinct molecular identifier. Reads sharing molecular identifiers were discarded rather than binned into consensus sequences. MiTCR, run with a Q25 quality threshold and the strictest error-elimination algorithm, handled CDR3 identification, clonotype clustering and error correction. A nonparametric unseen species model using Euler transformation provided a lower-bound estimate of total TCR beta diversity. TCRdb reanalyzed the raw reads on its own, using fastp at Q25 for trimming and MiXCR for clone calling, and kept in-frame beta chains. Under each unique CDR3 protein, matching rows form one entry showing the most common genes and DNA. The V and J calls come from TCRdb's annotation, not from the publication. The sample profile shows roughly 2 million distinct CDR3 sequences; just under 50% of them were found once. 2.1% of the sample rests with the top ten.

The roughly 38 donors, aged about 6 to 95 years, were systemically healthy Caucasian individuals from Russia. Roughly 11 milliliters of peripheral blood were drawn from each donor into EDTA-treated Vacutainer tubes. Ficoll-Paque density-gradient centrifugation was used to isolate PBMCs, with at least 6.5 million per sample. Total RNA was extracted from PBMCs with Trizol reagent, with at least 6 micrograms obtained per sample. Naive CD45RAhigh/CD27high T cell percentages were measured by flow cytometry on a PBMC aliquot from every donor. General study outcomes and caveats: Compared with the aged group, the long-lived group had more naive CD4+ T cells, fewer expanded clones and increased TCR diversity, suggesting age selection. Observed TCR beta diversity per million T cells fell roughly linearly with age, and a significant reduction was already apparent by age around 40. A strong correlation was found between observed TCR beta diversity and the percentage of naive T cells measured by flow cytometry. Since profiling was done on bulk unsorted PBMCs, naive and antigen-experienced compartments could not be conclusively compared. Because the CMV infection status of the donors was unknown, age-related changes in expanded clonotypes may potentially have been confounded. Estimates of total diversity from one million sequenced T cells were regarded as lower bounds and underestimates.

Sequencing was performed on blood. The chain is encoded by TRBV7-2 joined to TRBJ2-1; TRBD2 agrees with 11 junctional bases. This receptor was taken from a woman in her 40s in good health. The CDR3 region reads CASSLGLAGSQPNEQFF. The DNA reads TGTGCCAGCAGCTTAGGACTAGCGGGGTCCCAACCCAATGAGCAGTTCTTC.